Listed below are T cell receptor beta chains from one sample, sequenced in a study of cytomegalovirus exposure and HLA in healthy donors. Produced via immunoSEQ multiplex PCR; TCRdb's table is partial and in-frame only. The sample records about 130,000 clones, more than 65% being singletons. The sequenced material came from PBMCs. Receptor source: a middle-aged woman in good health and CMV-seropositive. The CDR3 runs from the conserved cysteine through the conserved F or W. The D gene is left open where the match is weak. Only some rows state a clone size, as once, few, many or a class for expanded clones.

clone_size: few
d_call: NA
v_call: TRBV11-1
j_call: TRBJ2-1
cdr3_aa: CASSQGTADTSYNEQFF
cdr3_nt: TGTGCCAGCAGCCAGGGGACGGCAGATACCTCCTACAATGAGCAGTTCTTC

clone_size: NA
d_call: NA
v_call: TRBV18
j_call: TRBJ1-2
cdr3_aa: CASSPEGSFKGYTF
cdr3_nt: TGTGCCAGCTCACCGGAGGGATCCTTTAAAGGCTACACCTTC

clone_size: NA
d_call: NA
v_call: TRBV4-1
j_call: TRBJ1-1
cdr3_aa: CASSQDHTYGEETEAFF
cdr3_nt: TGCGCCAGCAGCCAAGATCACACCTATGGGGAGGAGACTGAAGCTTTCTTT

clone_size: NA
d_call: TRBD1
v_call: TRBV30
j_call: TRBJ2-7
cdr3_aa: CAWKDRSSYEQYF
cdr3_nt: TGTGCCTGGAAGGACAGGAGCTCCTACGAGCAGTACTTC

clone_size: NA
d_call: TRBD2
v_call: TRBV27
j_call: TRBJ2-7
cdr3_aa: CASTMSGLAIYYEQYF
cdr3_nt: TGTGCCAGCACTATGTCGGGACTAGCGATATACTACGAGCAGTACTTC

clone_size: NA
d_call: NA
v_call: TRBV6-5
j_call: TRBJ2-1
cdr3_aa: CASSFTSGQVQFF
cdr3_nt: TGTGCCAGCAGTTTCACTAGCGGACAGGTGCAGTTCTTC

clone_size: NA
d_call: NA
v_call: TRBV5-1
j_call: TRBJ1-2
cdr3_aa: CASSYGQLYGYTF
cdr3_nt: TGCGCCAGCAGCTACGGACAGCTCTATGGCTACACCTTC

clone_size: NA
d_call: NA
v_call: TRBV5-1
j_call: TRBJ2-7
cdr3_aa: CASSLLGGEATEQYF
cdr3_nt: TGCGCCAGCAGCTTGTTGGGGGGAGAGGCGACCGAGCAGTACTTC

clone_size: NA
d_call: TRBD1
v_call: TRBV28
j_call: TRBJ1-1
cdr3_aa: CASSPTGTGGRTEAFF
cdr3_nt: TGTGCCAGCAGCCCTACCGGGACAGGGGGCAGGACTGAAGCTTTCTTT

clone_size: NA
d_call: TRBD2
v_call: TRBV6-1
j_call: TRBJ2-2
cdr3_aa: CASSGAGLANTGELFF
cdr3_nt: TGTGCCAGCAGTGGAGCGGGACTAGCGAACACCGGGGAGCTGTTTTTT

clone_size: NA
d_call: TRBD2
v_call: TRBV4-1
j_call: TRBJ2-3
cdr3_aa: CASSQPEGLATDTQYF
cdr3_nt: TGCGCCAGCAGCCAACCCGAGGGACTAGCCACAGATACGCAGTATTTT

clone_size: NA
d_call: NA
v_call: TRBV7-8
j_call: TRBJ1-1
cdr3_aa: CASSLEQGNTEAFF
cdr3_nt: TGTGCCAGCAGCTTAGAGCAGGGAAACACTGAAGCTTTCTTT

clone_size: NA
d_call: TRBD1
v_call: TRBV28
j_call: TRBJ2-5
cdr3_aa: CASRELTGGQKTQYF
cdr3_nt: TGTGCCAGCAGAGAGCTCACAGGGGGCCAGAAGACCCAGTACTTC

clone_size: NA
d_call: TRBD2
v_call: TRBV5-4
j_call: TRBJ2-3
cdr3_aa: CASSWGLAPDTQYF
cdr3_nt: TGTGCCAGCAGCTGGGGACTAGCCCCAGATACGCAGTATTTT

clone_size: few
d_call: TRBD1
v_call: TRBV7-2
j_call: TRBJ2-2
cdr3_aa: CASSSTGAAGELFF
cdr3_nt: TGTGCCAGCAGCTCAACAGGGGCGGCCGGGGAGCTGTTTTTT

clone_size: NA
d_call: NA
v_call: TRBV30
j_call: TRBJ2-5
cdr3_aa: CAWTQGFETQYF
cdr3_nt: TGTGCCTGGACACAGGGTTTCGAGACCCAGTACTTC

clone_size: NA
d_call: TRBD2
v_call: TRBV2
j_call: TRBJ2-1
cdr3_aa: CASSRLAGDSNEQFF
cdr3_nt: TGTGCCAGCAGTCGACTAGCGGGAGATAGTAATGAGCAGTTCTTC